This TCR beta chain was identified during a study of cytomegalovirus exposure and HLA in healthy donors. The overall study: Among 398 genotyped donors, approximately 80% fell in the Caucasian-associated ancestry cluster.

Study-level results: Reportedly, a later analysis found an Asian-associated ancestry cluster had fewer N-insertions than the roughly 670-donor mean. Segments of the TCR beta V type were, in most cases, productive about 90% or about 30% of the time in an earlier analysis.

This clone was seen only a few times. Its antigen is unknown. This CDR3 region has 14 residues. The germline gives CDR1 MDHEN, CDR2 SYDVKM. V shed 10 bases, J shed 6 bases, and the junction held 12 bases outside the gene matches. The PCR ran on 60 Vbeta and 13 Jbeta primers. Using immunoSEQ multiplex PCR, the repertoire was profiled, and TCRdb retains in-frame clones only, with some absent. The table records 110,000 to 150,000 clones, around four fifths of them present only once. This rearrangement joins TRBV28 to TRBJ2-1; 7 bases line up with TRBD1. Input material: PBMCs. The sequence was obtained from a woman aged 40 to 50 in good health and CMV-seronegative. CDR3: CATTNRGRVNEQFF. The DNA of the CDR3 is TGTGCCACCACTAACAGGGGAAGAGTCAATGAGCAGTTCTTC. Combining the CDR3 with reference TRBV28 and TRBJ2-1 gives the whole variable domain DVKVTQSSRYLVKRTGEKVFLECVQDMDHENMFWYRQDPGLGLRLIYFSYDVKMKEKGDIPEGYSVSREKKERFSLILESASTNQTSMYLCATTNRGRVNEQFFGPGTRLTVL.